This T cell receptor beta chain was captured by sequencing in a study of T cells in Graves' hyperthyroidism and ophthalmopathy. General study findings and limits: Model-based prediction identified ophthalmopathy a median approximately 6 months prior to its onset.

As regards this clonotype: Antigen unknown. One junction end does not reproduce the germline sequence, and a read error may be involved.

CDR1 and CDR2 (germline): MNHEY, SVGAGI. This CDR3 has 17 residues. Uncontrolled infection, other autoimmune disease, pregnancy or lactation barred patients from enrollment. Using RNA transcripts as the source, TCR beta CDR3 regions were amplified. RT-PCR in the first round (using the HTBI primer set) targeted the TCR CDR3. TCRdb reprocessed the multiplex PCR reads with MiXCR, giving one entry per CDR3 protein. This table has under 400,000 distinct CDR3 sequences, 16% appearing once. The material sequenced was blood. The V call is TRBV6-5, the J call TRBJ2-7; 11 bases align to TRBD2. This receptor was taken from a man aged 30 to 39 with Graves' hyperthyroidism. The CDR3, as DNA: TGTGCCAGCAGTTATAGCGGGAGGGCCCTGCGGTCCTACGAGCAGTGCTTC. This gives the protein CASSYSGRALRSYEQCF.